This TCR beta chain was recovered during a study of regulatory T cells in long-lasting Graves disease. Germline CDR1 reads SNHLY; CDR2 reads FYNNEI. V was pared by 5 bases and J by 4 bases, with 14 bases between. The CDR3 is made up of 14 amino acids. With iRepertoire HTBI primers and Arm-PCR of CDR3 regions, TCR beta libraries were built. Original processing methods: Identified segments across samples numbered some 62 TRBV and roughly 15 TRBJ. MiXCR, applied by TCRdb to the multiplex PCR reads, yields one record per CDR3 protein. The V and J calls and clone size are TCRdb's, not the authors'. The repertoire holds about 450,000 distinct CDR3 sequences, about 17% seen once, with approximately 11% in the top ten. Time point of the sample: newly diagnosed GD, antithyroid drugs for less than 3 months. From PBMCs, RNA was extracted and then used to make the TCR library. The study, taken as a whole, reports: Newly diagnosed disease favored TRBV20-1 and TRBJ2-1 over persistent disease.

This clonotype has a count of ten or more. Its antigen is undetermined. This sample was also put to use in a study of T cells in Graves' hyperthyroidism and ophthalmopathy. That work adds: First-round RT-PCR of the TCR CDR3 relied on the HTBI primer set.

The chain is built from TRBV2 and TRBJ1-1; weak D call: TRBD1 (5 bases). Sequencing used peripheral blood mononuclear cells (PBMCs), obtained at new diagnosis, from a patient treated with antithyroid drugs. This sequence originates from a woman in her thirties with Graves disease. The CDR3 DNA is TGTGCCAGCAGTAGCAGCAGGGTCCGCACTGAAGCTTTCTTT. This translates into CASSSSRVRTEAFF.